These T cell receptor beta chains were read from a single sample in a study of cytomegalovirus exposure and HLA in healthy donors. Using immunoSEQ multiplex PCR, the repertoire was profiled, and TCRdb retains in-frame clones only, with some absent. The data hold around 120,000 clones, with about 78% observed a single time. The sample consisted of PBMCs. The source is a human donor in good health. CDR3s include the opening cysteine and the closing phenylalanine or tryptophan. D genes are given only for firm matches. Only part of the rows carry a size: once, few, many, or a class if the clone is expanded.

size: few
D: -
J: TRBJ2-1
V: TRBV29-1
CDR3: CSVEDGQSYNEQFF
DNA: TGCAGCGTTGAAGATGGGCAGTCCTACAATGAGCAGTTCTTC

size: few
D: -
J: TRBJ2-5
V: TRBV10-3
CDR3: CAISEEPPGRSFQETQYF
DNA: TGTGCCATCAGTGAAGAACCTCCTGGCAGATCCTTCCAAGAGACCCAGTACTTC

size: -
D: -
J: TRBJ1-1
V: TRBV7-9
CDR3: CASSLAGAGNTEAFF
DNA: TGTGCCAGCAGCTTAGCTGGGGCAGGGAACACTGAAGCTTTCTTT

size: -
D: -
J: TRBJ2-7
V: TRBV4-1
CDR3: CASSQEGGRTYEQYF
DNA: TGCGCCAGCAGCCAAGAAGGAGGGCGAACCTACGAGCAGTACTTC

size: few
D: TRBD1
J: TRBJ2-2
V: TRBV2
CDR3: CASSEAGTAAGELFF
DNA: TGTGCCAGCAGTGAAGCGGGGACAGCGGCCGGGGAGCTGTTTTTT

size: -
D: -
J: TRBJ2-5
V: TRBV15
CDR3: CATSRGAGYQETQYF
DNA: TGTGCCACCAGCAGAGGCGCCGGGTACCAAGAGACCCAGTACTTC

size: -
D: -
J: TRBJ2-3
V: TRBV28
CDR3: CASRLTFSTDTQYF
DNA: TGTGCCAGCAGACTCACCTTTAGCACAGATACGCAGTATTTT

size: -
D: TRBD1
J: TRBJ1-5
V: TRBV5-8
CDR3: CASRWGQAQPQHF
DNA: TGTGCCAGCAGATGGGGACAGGCTCAGCCCCAGCATTTT

size: -
D: TRBD1
J: TRBJ2-6
V: TRBV19
CDR3: CASSGSGTGNSGANVLTF
DNA: TGTGCCAGTAGTGGGTCCGGGACAGGGAACTCTGGGGCCAACGTCCTGACTTTC

size: -
D: -
J: TRBJ2-7
V: TRBV6-5
CDR3: CGSARTEPPYEQYF
DNA: TGTGGCTCAGCAAGGACAGAGCCTCCCTACGAGCAGTACTTC

size: -
D: TRBD1
J: TRBJ2-3
V: TRBV6-5
CDR3: CASSYTTGVHTQYF
DNA: TGTGCCAGCAGTTACACGACAGGGGTTCATACGCAGTATTTT

size: -
D: TRBD2
J: TRBJ2-3
V: TRBV27
CDR3: CASNRRGGGTDTQYF
DNA: TGTGCCAGCAACCGTCGCGGGGGGGGTACAGATACGCAGTATTTT